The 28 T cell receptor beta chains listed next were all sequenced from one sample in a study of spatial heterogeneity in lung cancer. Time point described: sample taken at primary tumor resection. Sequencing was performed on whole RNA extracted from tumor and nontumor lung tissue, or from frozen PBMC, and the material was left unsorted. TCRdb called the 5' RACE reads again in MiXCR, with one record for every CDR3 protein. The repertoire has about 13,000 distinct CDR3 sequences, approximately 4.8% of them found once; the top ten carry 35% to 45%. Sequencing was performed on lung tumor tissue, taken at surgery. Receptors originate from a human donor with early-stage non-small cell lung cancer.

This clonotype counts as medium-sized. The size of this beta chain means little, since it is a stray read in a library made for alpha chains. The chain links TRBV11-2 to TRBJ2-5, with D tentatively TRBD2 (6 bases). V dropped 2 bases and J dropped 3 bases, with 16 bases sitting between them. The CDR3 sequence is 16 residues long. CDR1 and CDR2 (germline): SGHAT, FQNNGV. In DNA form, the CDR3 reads TGTGCCAGCAGCTTACTCAGCGGTGGGGGGAAAGAGACCCAGTACTTC. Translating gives CASSLLSGGGKETQYF.

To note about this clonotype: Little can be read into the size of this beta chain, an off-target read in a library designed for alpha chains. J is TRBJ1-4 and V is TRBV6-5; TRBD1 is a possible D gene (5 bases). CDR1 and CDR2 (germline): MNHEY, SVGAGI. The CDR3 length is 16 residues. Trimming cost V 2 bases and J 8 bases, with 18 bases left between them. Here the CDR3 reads CASSYGGRGGGEKLFF. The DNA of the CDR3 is TGTGCCAGCAGTTACGGGGGTCGCGGGGGTGGAGAAAAACTGTTTTTT.

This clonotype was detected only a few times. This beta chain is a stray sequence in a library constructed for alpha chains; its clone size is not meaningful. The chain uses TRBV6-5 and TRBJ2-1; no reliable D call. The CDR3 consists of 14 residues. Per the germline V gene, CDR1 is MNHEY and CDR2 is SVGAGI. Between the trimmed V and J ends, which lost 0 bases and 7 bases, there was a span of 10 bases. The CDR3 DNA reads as TGTGCCAGCAGTTACTCCCCGGGTTCGAATGAGCAGTTCTTC. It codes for CASSYSPGSNEQFF.

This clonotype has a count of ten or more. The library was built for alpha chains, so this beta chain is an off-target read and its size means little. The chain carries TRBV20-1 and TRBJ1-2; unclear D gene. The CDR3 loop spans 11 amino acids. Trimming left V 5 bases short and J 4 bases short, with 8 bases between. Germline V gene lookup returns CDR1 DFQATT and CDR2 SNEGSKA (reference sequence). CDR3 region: CSAPKGYGYTF. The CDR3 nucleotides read TGCAGTGCTCCAAAAGGCTATGGCTACACCTTC.

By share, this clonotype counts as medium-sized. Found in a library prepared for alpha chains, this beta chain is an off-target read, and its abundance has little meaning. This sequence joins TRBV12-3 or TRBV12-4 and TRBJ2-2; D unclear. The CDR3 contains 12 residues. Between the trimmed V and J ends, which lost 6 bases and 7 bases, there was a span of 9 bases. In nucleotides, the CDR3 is TGTGCCAGCAGACCTCAGATCGGGGAGCTGTTTTTT. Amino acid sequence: CASRPQIGELFF.

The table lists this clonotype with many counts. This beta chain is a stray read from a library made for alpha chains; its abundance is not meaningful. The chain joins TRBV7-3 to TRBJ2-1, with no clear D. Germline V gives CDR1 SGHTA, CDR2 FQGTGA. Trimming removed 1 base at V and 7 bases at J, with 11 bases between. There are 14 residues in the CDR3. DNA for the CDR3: TGTGCCAGCAGCTTAAGACCTTCATTTAATGAGCAGTTCTTC. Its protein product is CASSLRPSFNEQFF. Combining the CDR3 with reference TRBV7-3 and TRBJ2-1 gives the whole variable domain GAGVSQTPSNKVTEKGKYVELRCDPISGHTALYWYRQSLGQGPEFLIYFQGTGAADDSGLPNDRFFAVRPEGSVSTLKIQRTERGDSAVYLCASSLRPSFNEQFFGPGTRLTVL.

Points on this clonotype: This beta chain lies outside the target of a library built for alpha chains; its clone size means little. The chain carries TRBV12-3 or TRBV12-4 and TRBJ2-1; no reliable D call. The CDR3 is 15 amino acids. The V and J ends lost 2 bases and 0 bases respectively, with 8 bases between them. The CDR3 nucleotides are TGTGCCAGCAGTTTAACTGTGAGCTCCTACAATGAGCAGTTCTTC. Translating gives CASSLTVSSYNEQFF.

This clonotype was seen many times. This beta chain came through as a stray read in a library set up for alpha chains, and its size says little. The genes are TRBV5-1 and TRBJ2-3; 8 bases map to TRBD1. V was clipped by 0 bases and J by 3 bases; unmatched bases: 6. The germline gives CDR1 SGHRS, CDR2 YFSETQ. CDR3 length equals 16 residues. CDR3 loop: CASSLADRVRTDTQYF. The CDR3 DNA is TGCGCCAGCAGCTTGGCGGACAGGGTGCGGACAGATACGCAGTATTTT.

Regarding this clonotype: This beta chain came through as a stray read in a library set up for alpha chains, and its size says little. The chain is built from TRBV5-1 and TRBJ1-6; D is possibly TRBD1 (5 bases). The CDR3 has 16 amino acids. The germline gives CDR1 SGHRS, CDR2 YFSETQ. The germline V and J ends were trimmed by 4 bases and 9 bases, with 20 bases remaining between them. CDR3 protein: CASSLDNGGLGSPLHF. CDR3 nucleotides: TGCGCCAGCAGCCTTGACAATGGGGGGTTAGGTTCACCCCTCCACTTT. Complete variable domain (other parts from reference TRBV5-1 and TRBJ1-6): KAGVTQTPRYLIKTRGQQVTLSCSPISGHRSVSWYQQTPGQGLQFLFEYFSETQRNKGNFPGRFSGRQFSNSRSEMNVSTLELGDSALYLCASSLDNGGLGSPLHFGNGTRLTVT.

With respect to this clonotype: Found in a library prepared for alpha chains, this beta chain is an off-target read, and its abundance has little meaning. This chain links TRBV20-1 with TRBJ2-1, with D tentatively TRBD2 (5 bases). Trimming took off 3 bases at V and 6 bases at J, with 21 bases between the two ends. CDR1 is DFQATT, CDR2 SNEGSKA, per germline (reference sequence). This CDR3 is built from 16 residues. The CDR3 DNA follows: TGCAGTGCTAGGCGAACTGGACTTTCCCTGGTCAATGAGCAGTTCTTC. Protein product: CSARRTGLSLVNEQFF.

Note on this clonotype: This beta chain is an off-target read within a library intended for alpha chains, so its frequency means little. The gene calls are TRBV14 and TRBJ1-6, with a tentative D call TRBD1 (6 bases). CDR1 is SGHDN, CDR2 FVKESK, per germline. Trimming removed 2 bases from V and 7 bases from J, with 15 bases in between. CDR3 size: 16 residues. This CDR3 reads CASSQNTGTLNSPLHF. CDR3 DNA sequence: TGTGCCAGCAGCCAAAACACCGGGACACTGAATTCACCCCTCCACTTT.

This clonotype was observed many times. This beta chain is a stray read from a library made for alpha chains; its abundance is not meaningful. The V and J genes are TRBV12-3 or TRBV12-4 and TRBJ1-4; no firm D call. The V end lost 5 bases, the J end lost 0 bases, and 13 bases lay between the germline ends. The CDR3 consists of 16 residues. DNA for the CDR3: TGTGCCAGCAGTCCCCAGGACCTTGCAACTAATGAAAAACTGTTTTTT. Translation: CASSPQDLATNEKLFF.

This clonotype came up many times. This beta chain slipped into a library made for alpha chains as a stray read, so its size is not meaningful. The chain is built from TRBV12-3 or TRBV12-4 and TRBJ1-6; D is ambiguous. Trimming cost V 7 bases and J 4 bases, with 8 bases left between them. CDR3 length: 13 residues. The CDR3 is CASTPSYNSPLHF. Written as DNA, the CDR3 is TGTGCCAGCACCCCCTCTTATAATTCACCCCTCCACTTT.

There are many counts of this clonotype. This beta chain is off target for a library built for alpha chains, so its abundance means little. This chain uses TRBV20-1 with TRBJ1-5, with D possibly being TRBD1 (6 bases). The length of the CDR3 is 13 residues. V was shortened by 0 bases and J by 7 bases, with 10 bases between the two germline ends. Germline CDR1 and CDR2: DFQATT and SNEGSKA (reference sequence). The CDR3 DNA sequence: TGCAGTGCTAGAGAAATCCAGGGGCAGCCCCAGCATTTT. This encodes CSAREIQGQPQHF.

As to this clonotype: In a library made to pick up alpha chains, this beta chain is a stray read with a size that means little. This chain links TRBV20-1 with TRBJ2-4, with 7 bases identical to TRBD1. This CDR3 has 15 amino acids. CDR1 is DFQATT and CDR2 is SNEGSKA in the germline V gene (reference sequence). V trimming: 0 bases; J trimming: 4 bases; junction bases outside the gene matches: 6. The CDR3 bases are TGCAGTGCTAGAGATTATAGGGGACAGAAAAACATTCAGTACTTC. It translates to CSARDYRGQKNIQYF.

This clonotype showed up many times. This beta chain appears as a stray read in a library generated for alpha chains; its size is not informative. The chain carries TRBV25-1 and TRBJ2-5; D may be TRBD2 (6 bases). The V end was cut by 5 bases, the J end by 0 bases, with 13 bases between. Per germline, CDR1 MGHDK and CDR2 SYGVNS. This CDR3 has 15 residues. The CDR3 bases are TGTGCCAGCAGTCCCCCCGGGGACTACCAAGAGACCCAGTACTTC. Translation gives CASSPPGDYQETQYF.

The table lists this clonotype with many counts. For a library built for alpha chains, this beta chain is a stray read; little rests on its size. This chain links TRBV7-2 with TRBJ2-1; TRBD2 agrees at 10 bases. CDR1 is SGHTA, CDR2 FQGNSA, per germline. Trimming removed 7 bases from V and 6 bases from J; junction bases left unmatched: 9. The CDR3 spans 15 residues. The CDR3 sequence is CASIRPSGGANEQFF. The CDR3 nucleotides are TGTGCCAGCATCAGACCGAGCGGGGGGGCCAATGAGCAGTTCTTC.

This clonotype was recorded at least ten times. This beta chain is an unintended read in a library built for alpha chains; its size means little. Here the CDR3 DNA reads TGCAGCGTTGAAATGGGAGACTTTCAAGAGACCCAGTACTTC. Protein: CSVEMGDFQETQYF. The chain recombines TRBV29-1 with TRBJ2-5; tentatively, D is TRBD2 (5 bases). CDR3 size: 14 residues. V was pared by 2 bases and J by 2 bases, with 12 bases between. Germline V lookup: CDR1 SQVTM, CDR2 ANQGSEA.

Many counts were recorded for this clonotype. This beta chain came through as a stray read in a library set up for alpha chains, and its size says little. As DNA, the CDR3 is TGTGCCACCAGTGGCACAGGGGCCACTGAAGCTTTCTTT. Residues: CATSGTGATEAFF. The chain joins TRBV24-1 to TRBJ1-1, with 7 nucleotides matching TRBD1. The trim removed 5 bases at V and 4 bases at J, leaving 3 bases unmatched. Germline loops: CDR1 KGHDR, CDR2 SFDVKD. The length of the CDR3 is 13 residues.

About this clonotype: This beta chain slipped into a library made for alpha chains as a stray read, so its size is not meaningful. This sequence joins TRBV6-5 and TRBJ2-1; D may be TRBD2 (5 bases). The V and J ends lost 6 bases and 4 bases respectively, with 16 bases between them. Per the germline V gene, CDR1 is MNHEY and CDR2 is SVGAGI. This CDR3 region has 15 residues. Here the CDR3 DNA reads TGTGCCAGCAGCCTCGGTTGGGGAGAATACAATGAGCAGTTCTTC. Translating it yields CASSLGWGEYNEQFF.

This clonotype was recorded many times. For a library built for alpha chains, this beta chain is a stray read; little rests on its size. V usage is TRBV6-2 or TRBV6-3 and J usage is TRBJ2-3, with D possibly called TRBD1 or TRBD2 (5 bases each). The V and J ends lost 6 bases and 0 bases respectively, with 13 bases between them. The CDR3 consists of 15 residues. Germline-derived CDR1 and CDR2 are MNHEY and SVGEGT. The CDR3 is CASRPGTVSTDTQYF. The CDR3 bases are TGTGCCAGCAGGCCCGGGACCGTGAGCACAGATACGCAGTATTTT.

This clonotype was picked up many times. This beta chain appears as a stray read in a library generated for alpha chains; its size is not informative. This CDR3 is CASSTDGDPYEQYV. DNA of the CDR3: TGTGCCAGCTCGACCGACGGTGACCCCTACGAGCAGTACGTC. The J gene is TRBJ2-7, the V gene TRBV18; no reliable D call. There are 14 residues in the CDR3. V shed 6 bases and J shed 2 bases, with 14 bases lying between them. Germline V gene sequence: CDR1 KGHSH, CDR2 LQKENI.

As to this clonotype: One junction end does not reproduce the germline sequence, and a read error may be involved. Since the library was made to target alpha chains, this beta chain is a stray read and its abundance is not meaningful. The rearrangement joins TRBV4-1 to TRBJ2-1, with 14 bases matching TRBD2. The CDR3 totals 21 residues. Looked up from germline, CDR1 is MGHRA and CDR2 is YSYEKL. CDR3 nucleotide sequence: TGCGCCAGCAGCCAAGACCCACCGGGCACGGGACTAGCGGGGGTGTACAATGAGCAGCTCTTC. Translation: CASSQDPPGTGLAGVYNEQLF.

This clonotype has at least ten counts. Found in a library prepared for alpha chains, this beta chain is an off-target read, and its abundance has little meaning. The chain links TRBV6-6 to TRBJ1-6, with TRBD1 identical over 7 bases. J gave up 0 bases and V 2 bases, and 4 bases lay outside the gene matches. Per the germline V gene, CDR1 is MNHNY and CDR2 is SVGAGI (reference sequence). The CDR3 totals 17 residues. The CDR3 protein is CASSYGDSTSYNSPLHF. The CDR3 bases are TGTGCCAGCAGTTACGGGGACAGTACCTCCTATAATTCACCCCTCCACTTT.

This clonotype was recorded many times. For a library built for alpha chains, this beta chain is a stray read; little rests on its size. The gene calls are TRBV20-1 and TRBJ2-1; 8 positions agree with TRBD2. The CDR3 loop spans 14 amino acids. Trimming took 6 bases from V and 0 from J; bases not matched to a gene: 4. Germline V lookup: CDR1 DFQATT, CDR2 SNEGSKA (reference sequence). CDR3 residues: CSAISGASYNEQFF. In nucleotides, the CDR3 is TGCAGTGCCATTAGCGGGGCCTCCTACAATGAGCAGTTCTTC.

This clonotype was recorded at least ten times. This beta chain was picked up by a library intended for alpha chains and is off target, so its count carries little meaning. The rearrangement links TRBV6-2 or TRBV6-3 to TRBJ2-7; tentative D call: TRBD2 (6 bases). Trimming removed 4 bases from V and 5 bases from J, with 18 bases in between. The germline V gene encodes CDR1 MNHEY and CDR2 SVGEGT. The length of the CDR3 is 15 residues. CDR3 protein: CASSSPGGRIDEQYF. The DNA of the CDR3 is TGTGCCAGCAGTTCCCCCGGGGGAAGGATCGACGAGCAGTACTTC.

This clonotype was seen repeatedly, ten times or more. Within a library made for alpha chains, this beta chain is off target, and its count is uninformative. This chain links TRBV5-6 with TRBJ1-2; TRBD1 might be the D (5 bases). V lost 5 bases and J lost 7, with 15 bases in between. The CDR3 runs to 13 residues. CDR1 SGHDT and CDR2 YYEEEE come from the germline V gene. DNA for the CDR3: TGTGCCAGCAGTCCGACAGAAATCTCTGGCTACACCTTC. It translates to CASSPTEISGYTF. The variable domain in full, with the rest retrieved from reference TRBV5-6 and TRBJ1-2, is DAGVTQSPTHLIKTRGQQVTLRCSPKSGHDTVSWYQQALGQGPQFIFQYYEEEERQRGNFPDRFSGHQFPNYSSELNVNALLLGDSALYLCASSPTEISGYTFGSGTRLTVV.

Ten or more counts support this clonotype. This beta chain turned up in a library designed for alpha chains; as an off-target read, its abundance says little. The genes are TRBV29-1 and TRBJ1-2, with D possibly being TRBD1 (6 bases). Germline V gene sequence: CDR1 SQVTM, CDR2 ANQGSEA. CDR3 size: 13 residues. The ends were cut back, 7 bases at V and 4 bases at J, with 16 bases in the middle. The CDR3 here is CSEVPRGGYGYTF. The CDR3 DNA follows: TGCAGCGAAGTCCCTCGAGGGGGCTATGGCTACACCTTC.